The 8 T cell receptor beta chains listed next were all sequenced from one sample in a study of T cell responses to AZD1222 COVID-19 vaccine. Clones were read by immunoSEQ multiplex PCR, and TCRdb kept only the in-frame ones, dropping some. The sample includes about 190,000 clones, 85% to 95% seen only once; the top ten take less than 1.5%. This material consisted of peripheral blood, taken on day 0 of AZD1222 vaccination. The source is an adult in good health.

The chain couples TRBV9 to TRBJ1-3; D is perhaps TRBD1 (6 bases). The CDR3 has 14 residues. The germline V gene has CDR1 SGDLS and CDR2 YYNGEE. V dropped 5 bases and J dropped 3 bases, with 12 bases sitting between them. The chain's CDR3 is CASSEGGRGNTIYF. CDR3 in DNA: TGTGCCAGCAGTGAAGGGGGACGTGGAAACACCATATATTTT.

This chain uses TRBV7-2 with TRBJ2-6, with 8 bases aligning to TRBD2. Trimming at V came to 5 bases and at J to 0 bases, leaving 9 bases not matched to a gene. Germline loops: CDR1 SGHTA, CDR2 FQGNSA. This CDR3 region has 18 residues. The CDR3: CASSTFTGLDSGANVLTF. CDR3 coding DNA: TGTGCCAGCAGCACCTTTACGGGACTAGACTCTGGGGCCAACGTCCTGACTTTC.

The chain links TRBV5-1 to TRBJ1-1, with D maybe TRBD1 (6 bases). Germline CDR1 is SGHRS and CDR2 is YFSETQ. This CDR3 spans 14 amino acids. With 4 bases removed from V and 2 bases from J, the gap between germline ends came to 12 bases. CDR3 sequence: CASSAKGENTEAFF. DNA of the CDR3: TGCGCCAGCAGCGCGAAGGGGGAAAACACTGAAGCTTTCTTT.

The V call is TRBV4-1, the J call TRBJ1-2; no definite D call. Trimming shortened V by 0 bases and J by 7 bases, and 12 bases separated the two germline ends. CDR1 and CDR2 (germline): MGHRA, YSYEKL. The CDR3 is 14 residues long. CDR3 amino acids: CASSQDRQVGGYTF. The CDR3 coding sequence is TGCGCCAGCAGCCAAGATCGCCAGGTTGGTGGCTACACCTTC.

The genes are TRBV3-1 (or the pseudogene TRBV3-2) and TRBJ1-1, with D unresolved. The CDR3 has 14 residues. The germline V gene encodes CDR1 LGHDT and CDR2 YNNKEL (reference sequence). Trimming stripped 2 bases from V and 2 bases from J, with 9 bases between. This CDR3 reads CASSQPGLNTEAFF. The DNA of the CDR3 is TGTGCCAGCAGCCAACCCGGTTTAAACACTGAAGCTTTCTTT.

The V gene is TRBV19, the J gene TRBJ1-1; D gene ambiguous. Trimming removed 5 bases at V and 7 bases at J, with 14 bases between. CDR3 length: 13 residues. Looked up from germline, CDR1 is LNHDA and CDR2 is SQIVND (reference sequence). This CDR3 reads CASSGVLGSEAFF. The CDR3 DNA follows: TGTGCCAGTAGTGGGGTATTAGGGAGTGAAGCTTTCTTT.

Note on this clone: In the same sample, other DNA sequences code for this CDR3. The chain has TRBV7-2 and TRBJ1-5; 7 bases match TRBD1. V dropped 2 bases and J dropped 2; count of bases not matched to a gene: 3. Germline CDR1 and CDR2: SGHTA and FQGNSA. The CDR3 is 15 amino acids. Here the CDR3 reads CASSLYQGGNQPQHF. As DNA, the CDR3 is TGTGCCAGCAGCTTATACCAGGGGGGCAATCAGCCCCAGCATTTT.

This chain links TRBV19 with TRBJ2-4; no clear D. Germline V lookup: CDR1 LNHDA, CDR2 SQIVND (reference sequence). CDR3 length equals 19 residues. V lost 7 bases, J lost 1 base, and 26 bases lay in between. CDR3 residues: CASTIRHILPLGAKNIQYF. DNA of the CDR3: TGTGCCAGTACAATCCGGCACATCCTCCCTCTTGGGGCCAAAAACATTCAGTACTTC.